The source of this T cell receptor (beta chain) is a study of siplizumab effects on memory and regulatory T cells. Study-wide results and caveats: Assignment of a naive or memory phenotype failed for roughly 80-97% of the proliferating CD4+ or CD8+ clones.

Concerning this clone itself: Its antigen is undetermined. The junction departs from germline at one end; a sequencing error may be responsible.

The repertoire was sequenced with immunoSEQ multiplex PCR; TCRdb's copy has only in-frame clones and lacks some. This table holds 90,000 to 150,000 clones, roughly 93% found once. There are 13 residues in the CDR3. The chain carries TRBV5-3 and TRBJ1-2, with D possibly being TRBD1 (6 bases). TRBV5-3 is an ORF, and what it does is uncertain. The clonotype originates from a human donor in good health. The sequencing sample was made of non-Treg CD4+ T cells sorted from blood. This chain's CDR3 is CASSLVRGDGYTF. The CDR3 nucleotides read TGTGCCAGCAGCTTGGTTAGGGGGGATGGCTACACCTTC.